This T cell receptor beta chain was profiled in a study of shared clonotypes between healthy human individuals. Study results and caveats: There were few donors, and this limited the genetic and exposure-history diversity represented.

CDR3 size: 14 residues. From germline, CDR1 is SGDLS and CDR2 YYNGEE. J lost 4 bases, V lost 3 bases, and 3 bases had no gene match. Using immunoSEQ multiplex PCR, the repertoire was profiled, and TCRdb retains in-frame clones only, with some absent. Of over a million clones listed, approximately 68% were seen once; the top ten hold approximately 1.5%. Points on this clone: The antigen is not known.

CD45RA-negative memory and CD45RA+ naive subsets were split from the CD4+ cells. The TCR originated in a man younger than 35 in good health. The chain combines TRBV9 with TRBJ1-4, with TRBD1 matching over 7 bases. Sequenced input: memory CD4+ T cells sorted from blood. Subset of the sample: CD45RA-negative fraction. CDR3 DNA: TGTGCCAGCAGCGAACAGGGGATTAATGAAAAACTGTTTTTT. Amino acids: CASSEQGINEKLFF.